A single sample is the source of the 22 T cell receptor beta chains below, sequenced in a study of blood T cell repertoires in COVID-19. Sequencing was performed with immunoSEQ multiplex PCR; in TCRdb, only in-frame clones are kept and a portion is missing. The sample lists more than 250,000 clones; over 75% were seen once. The sequenced sample was PBMCs or T cells enriched from blood (not recorded which). The receptors originated from a woman between 25 and 40 years old who had recovered from COVID-19.

This chain uses TRBV7-2 with TRBJ2-1, with D maybe TRBD2 (6 bases). The CDR3 runs to 18 residues. Germline values: CDR1 SGHTA, CDR2 FQGNSA. Trimming left V 0 bases short and J 5 bases short, with 20 bases between. The CDR3 spells CASSLAFDGGGGDNEQFF. CDR3 in DNA: TGTGCCAGCAGCTTAGCGTTTGATGGCGGTGGAGGGGACAATGAGCAGTTCTTC. The full variable domain, its missing parts supplied by reference TRBV7-2 and TRBJ2-1, is GAGVSQSPSNKVTEKGKDVELRCDPISGHTALYWYRQSLGQGLEFLIYFQGNSAPDKSGLPSDRFSAERTGGSVSTLTIQRTQQEDSAVYLCASSLAFDGGGGDNEQFFGPGTRLTVL.

The chain recombines TRBV3-1 (or the pseudogene TRBV3-2) with TRBJ2-1; TRBD2 matches at 13 bases. Unmatched junction bases numbered 7, after V lost 6 bases and J lost 8 bases. Germline loops: CDR1 LGHDT, CDR2 YNNKEL (reference sequence). The CDR3 contains 15 residues. The CDR3: CASSQLAGGFDEQFF. As DNA, the CDR3 is TGTGCCAGCAGTCAACTAGCGGGGGGGTTCGATGAGCAGTTCTTC.

This sequence joins TRBV5-6 and TRBJ2-7, with 8 bases that match TRBD1. The CDR3 consists of 14 residues. The trim removed 1 base at V and 2 bases at J, leaving 2 bases unmatched. Germline CDR1 SGHDT, CDR2 YYEEEE. DNA for the CDR3: TGTGCCAGCAGCTTGATGGGACAGGCCTACGAGCAGTACTTC. Amino acid sequence: CASSLMGQAYEQYF.

The chain combines TRBV28 with TRBJ1-5; 9 bases are shared with TRBD1. The CDR3 extends over 16 amino acids. V gave up 2 bases and J gave up 3 bases; unmatched junction bases: 5. The germline V gene encodes CDR1 MDHEN and CDR2 SYDVKM. CDR3 DNA: TGTGCCAGCAGTTTAGAGACAGGGGGTATCAATCAGCCCCAGCATTTT. Its translation: CASSLETGGINQPQHF.

The chain links TRBV20-1 to TRBJ1-1, with D hard to call. Deletions cut 6 bases from V and 8 bases from J, with 10 bases between. The CDR3 has 10 amino acids. Looked up from germline, CDR1 is DFQATT and CDR2 is SNEGSKA (reference sequence). The CDR3 protein is CSAKGREAFF. DNA of the CDR3: TGCAGTGCCAAAGGGAGGGAAGCTTTCTTT.

J is TRBJ2-1 and V is TRBV5-1; no definite D call. Germline CDR1 SGHRS, CDR2 YFSETQ. V was trimmed by 3 bases and J by 4 bases, leaving 5 bases between them. This CDR3 is built from 12 residues. The CDR3 is CASSSRYNEQFF. CDR3 sequence (DNA): TGCGCCAGCAGCTCGCGGTACAATGAGCAGTTCTTC.

This clone was recorded only once. The rearrangement joins TRBV10-3 to TRBJ1-1; 9 nucleotides agree with TRBD1. The CDR3 runs to 14 residues. Germline-derived CDR1 and CDR2 are ENHRY and SYGVKD. The J segment lost 6 bases and the V segment lost 6 bases, leaving 8 bases of the junction unmatched. The CDR3 sequence is CAIRLTGGAPEAFF. CDR3 nucleotides: TGTGCCATCAGACTCACAGGGGGCGCACCTGAAGCTTTCTTT.

The chain uses TRBV11-2 and TRBJ1-1; D not certain. Trimming removed 5 bases from V and 11 bases from J, with 12 bases in between. Germline CDR1 is SGHAT and CDR2 is FQNNGV. The CDR3 has 11 amino acids. The CDR3 nucleotides read TGTGCCAGCAGCCTCCAACGGCGGGCTTTCTTT. Protein product: CASSLQRRAFF.

V gene TRBV6-4 combines with J gene TRBJ2-3; tentatively, D is TRBD2 (6 bases). V was clipped by 0 bases and J by 1 base, with 11 bases between them. This CDR3 has 16 amino acids. Germline V gene data show CDR1 as MRHNA and CDR2 as SNTAGT. In nucleotides, the CDR3 is TGTGCCAGCAGTGACTCCGCTAGCGCGGGCACAGATACGCAGTATTTT. This codes for CASSDSASAGTDTQYF.

This sequence joins TRBV5-5 and TRBJ1-5; 7 nucleotides match TRBD1. The CDR3 is made up of 17 amino acids. The J segment lost 4 bases and the V segment lost 4 bases, leaving 14 bases of the junction unmatched. Germline V lookup: CDR1 SGHKS, CDR2 YYEKEE (reference sequence). The CDR3, as DNA: TGTGCCAGCAGCCTCTTACCAAGGGGACAGACTAATCAGCCCCAGCATTTT. Its protein product is CASSLLPRGQTNQPQHF.

With regard to this clone: At one end, the junction sequence differs from germline, possibly due to a read error. This sequence joins TRBV7-7 and TRBJ2-2; 10 bases are a match to TRBD1. CDR1 is SSHAT, CDR2 FNYEAQ, per germline (reference sequence). The CDR3 runs 15 residues. CDR3 sequence (DNA): TGTGCTAGCAGCCAAGGGACAGGGGCCACCGGGGAGCTGTTTTTT. It specifies CASSQGTGATGELFF.

CDR3 protein: CASSLGGRYEQYF. In DNA, the CDR3 is TGTGCCAGCAGTTTGGGGGGTAGGTACGAGCAGTACTTC. The chain employs TRBV27 and TRBJ2-7; weak D call: TRBD2 (6 bases). The germline V and J ends were trimmed by 3 bases and 4 bases, with 10 bases remaining between them. Germline V gene data show CDR1 as MNHEY and CDR2 as SMNVEV (reference sequence). CDR3 length: 13 residues.

The chain uses TRBV10-1 and TRBJ1-5, with D maybe TRBD1 (5 bases). Germline V gene data show CDR1 as WNHNN and CDR2 as SYGVQD (reference sequence). This CDR3 is 17 amino acids long. V was trimmed by 4 bases and J by 0 bases, leaving 16 bases between them. The CDR3 DNA sequence: TGCGCCAGCAGTGGGCAGGGATCTCAAAATAGCAATCAGCCCCAGCATTTT. Its protein product is CASSGQGSQNSNQPQHF.

This clone occurred once. This sequence joins TRBV3-1 (or the pseudogene TRBV3-2) and TRBJ1-6; D gene ambiguous. This CDR3 spans 16 amino acids. Germline loops: CDR1 LGHDT, CDR2 YNNKEL (reference sequence). V lost 4 bases and J 14 bases, leaving 24 bases between the germline ends. This CDR3 reads CASSPVPSGEGLSLHF. CDR3 DNA: TGTGCCAGCAGCCCCGTACCTAGTGGAGAAGGATTATCCCTCCACTTT.

J is TRBJ1-6 and V is TRBV7-5. TRBV7-5 is listed as a pseudogene. The CDR3 length is 13 residues. The chain's CDR3 is CARSSYHNSPLHF. CDR3 nucleotide sequence: TGTGCCAGAAGCTCCTATCATAATTCACCCCTCCACTTT.

CDR3 in DNA: TGTGCCAGCAGCTTGTGGGGTGCAGGGGCAAACTATGGCTACACCTTC. It translates to CASSLWGAGANYGYTF. The V call is TRBV5-6, the J call TRBJ1-2, with D possibly matching TRBD1 (6 bases). The CDR3 consists of 16 residues. V was shortened by 1 base and J by 2 bases, with 15 bases between the two germline ends. Germline CDR1 and CDR2: SGHDT and YYEEEE.

This clone was observed a single time. The chain carries TRBV6-5 and TRBJ1-2; D unclear. CDR3 length: 14 amino acids. The germline CDR1 and CDR2 sequences are MNHEY and SVGAGI. Trimming took 0 bases from V and 10 from J, leaving 15 bases between them. The CDR3 coding sequence is TGTGCCAGCAGTTACTCCAAGGCGGGGAGGTCCTACACCTTC. Amino acid sequence: CASSYSKAGRSYTF.

This sequence joins TRBV5-5 and TRBJ1-5; D might be TRBD1 (6 bases). The CDR3 is 15 amino acids. Germline V gene lookup returns CDR1 SGHKS and CDR2 YYEKEE (reference sequence). V was trimmed by 6 bases and J by 0 bases, leaving 13 bases between them. The DNA for the CDR3 is TGTGCCAGCAACCAGACAGGACTTAGCAATCAGCCCCAGCATTTT. Encoded protein: CASNQTGLSNQPQHF. The full variable domain, completed using reference TRBV5-5 and TRBJ1-5, is DAGVTQSPTHLIKTRGQQVTLRCSPISGHKSVSWYQQVLGQGPQFIFQYYEKEERGRGNFPDRFSARQFPNYSSELNVNALLLGDSALYLCASNQTGLSNQPQHFGDGTRLSIL.

The chain is built from TRBV5-6 and TRBJ2-5, with a weak D call TRBD1 (5 bases). There are 14 residues in the CDR3. Trimming took 4 bases from V and 2 from J, leaving 12 bases between them. Germline loops: CDR1 SGHDT, CDR2 YYEEEE. CDR3 nucleotide sequence: TGTGCCAGCAGCCTACGGGCAGGGCAAGAGACCCAGTACTTC. Translation gives CASSLRAGQETQYF.

The gene calls are TRBV2 and TRBJ2-7; D gene uncertain. Germline V gene data show CDR1 as SNHLY and CDR2 as FYNNEI. This CDR3 region has 11 residues. V lost 3 bases and J 9 bases, leaving 9 bases between the germline ends. The CDR3 spells CASSDTVWQYF. The CDR3 DNA reads TGTGCCAGCAGTGATACGGTTTGGCAGTACTTC.

This chain uses TRBV3-1 (or the pseudogene TRBV3-2) with TRBJ2-3; TRBD1 agrees at 8 bases. The CDR3 runs 17 residues. Germline CDR1 LGHDT, CDR2 YNNKEL (reference sequence). V trimming: 0 bases; J trimming: 4 bases; junction bases outside the gene matches: 9. The CDR3 sequence: CASSQDDNRGMPDTQYF. The DNA for the CDR3 is TGTGCCAGCAGCCAAGATGACAACAGGGGGATGCCAGATACGCAGTATTTT.

The chain combines TRBV19 with TRBJ2-3, with a possible D match to TRBD2 (6 bases). V dropped 7 bases and J dropped 0 bases, with 20 bases sitting between them. Germline V CDR1 and CDR2: LNHDA, SQIVND (reference sequence). This CDR3 is built from 17 residues. The CDR3 DNA is TGTGCCAGTACGCCAAGACCCCCCGGGGGAAGCACAGATACGCAGTATTTT. It yields the protein CASTPRPPGGSTDTQYF.